This T cell receptor (beta chain) was documented in a study of T cell responses to AZD1222 COVID-19 vaccine. Germline V gene lookup returns CDR1 MDHEN and CDR2 SYDVKM. Trimming took 2 bases from V and 9 from J, leaving 11 bases between them. This CDR3 region has 14 residues. Assay used: immunoSEQ multiplex PCR; TCRdb lists only in-frame clones, some missing. Of 160,000 or so clones in the sample, 88% were seen once. The TCR sequence derives from an adult in good health. The chain has TRBV28 and TRBJ1-6, with no clear D. Here the sequenced sample was peripheral blood, taken on day 0 of AZD1222 vaccination. The CDR3 DNA reads as TGTGCCAGCAGTTTAAAGGGTTGGGGTTCACCCCTCCACTTT. Translated: CASSLKGWGSPLHF.